What follows are 16 T cell receptor beta chains derived from one specimen sequenced in a study of beta chain features in type 1 diabetes. Findings and limits, study-wide: Patients with Type 1 diabetes showed moderately but significantly shorter TCRB CDR3s in all four CD4+ subsets.

The entirety of the isolated RNA underwent reverse transcription, so expressed TCRB transcripts were sequenced. Sequenced by immunoSEQ multiplex PCR; TCRdb stores in-frame clones only, minus some. This sample has about 650,000 clones; 12% occur once, and the top ten carry around 0.12%. No antigen has been identified for these receptors. The sequenced material came from naive CD4+ T cells from blood. Every receptor here comes from a man aged 30-40 years with type 1 diabetes.

This clone was picked up a small number of times. The chain employs TRBV30 and TRBJ2-7; D tentatively reads TRBD1 or TRBD2 (6 bases each). The CDR3 runs 13 residues. V dropped 7 bases and J dropped 5 bases, with 18 bases sitting between them. Germline V gene data show CDR1 as GTSNPN and CDR2 as SVGIG (reference sequence). The chain's CDR3 is CASRGQVPDEQYF. The DNA of the CDR3 is TGTGCCTCCCGGGGGCAGGTACCCGACGAGCAGTACTTC. Combining the CDR3 with reference TRBV30 and TRBJ2-7 gives the whole variable domain SQTIHQWPATLVQPVGSPLSLECTVEGTSNPNLYWYRQAAGRGLQLLFYSVGIGQISSEVPQNLSASRPQDRQFILSSKKLLLSDSGFYLCASRGQVPDEQYFGPGTRLTVT.

This chain joins TRBV7-2 and TRBJ2-7, with 9 nucleotides matching TRBD1. Trimming removed 5 bases from V and 3 bases from J; junction bases left unmatched: 8. The CDR3 is 15 residues long. In germline, CDR1 is SGHTA, CDR2 FQGNSA. The CDR3 sequence: CASSRRTGENYEQYF. CDR3 DNA: TGTGCCAGCAGCAGGCGGACAGGGGAAAACTACGAGCAGTACTTC.

This clone has just a few counts. The chain recombines TRBV11-3 with TRBJ2-5, with 7 bases that match TRBD1. J was trimmed by 2 bases and V by 6 bases; bases with no gene match: 6. Germline lookup yields CDR1 SGHNT and CDR2 YENEEA. There are 14 residues in the CDR3. CDR3 coding DNA: TGTGCCAGCAGATCAGGGACAGATCAAGAGACCCAGTACTTC. Translating gives CASRSGTDQETQYF.

The chain carries TRBV18 and TRBJ2-1; tentative D call: TRBD2 (5 bases). V was cut by 5 bases and J by 2 bases, with 7 bases left in between. CDR1 is KGHSH, CDR2 LQKENI, per germline. This CDR3 is 13 amino acids long. The CDR3 DNA sequence: TGTGCCAGCTCAGGGAGCACCTACAATGAGCAGTTCTTC. Protein product: CASSGSTYNEQFF.

Only a few counts were recorded for this clone. Other DNA sequences in this specimen translate into the identical CDR3. This sequence joins TRBV7-9 and TRBJ1-1; D gene ambiguous. The CDR3 extends over 12 amino acids. Germline values: CDR1 SEHNR, CDR2 FQNEAQ (reference sequence). V lost 1 base, J lost 5 bases, and 5 bases lay in between. CDR3 DNA sequence: TGTGCCAGCAGCTTAGTCGAGACTGAAGCTTTCTTT. Its protein is CASSLVETEAFF.

This clone was observed a handful of times. The chain is built from TRBV18 and TRBJ2-7, with D possibly TRBD1 on 6 matching bases. V lost 6 bases and J lost 4, with 13 bases in between. CDR3 length equals 13 residues. The V gene's germline CDR1 is KGHSH and CDR2 LQKENI. The DNA for the CDR3 is TGTGCCAGCTCTACAGGGACGTCATACGAGCAGTACTTC. Translated, it gives CASSTGTSYEQYF.

This clone was observed a few times. The chain joins TRBV18 to TRBJ1-2; TRBD1 is a possible D gene (6 bases). CDR1 is KGHSH, CDR2 LQKENI, per germline. The V gene lost 3 bases and the J gene lost 6 bases, with 20 bases spanning the gap. This CDR3 is 16 amino acids long. CDR3 nucleotides: TGTGCCAGCTCACCGAATTCTCCGACAGGAACAAATGGCTACACCTTC. Encoded protein: CASSPNSPTGTNGYTF. Looking up the rest from reference TRBV18 and TRBJ1-2 gives the full variable domain: NAGVMQNPRHLVRRRGQEARLRCSPMKGHSHVYWYRQLPEEGLKFMVYLQKENIIDESGMPKERFSAEFPKEGPSILRIQQVVRGDSAAYFCASSPNSPTGTNGYTFGSGTRLTVV.

This clone was detected a few times. This chain joins TRBV18 and TRBJ1-2, with D possibly matching TRBD1 (5 bases). The CDR3 length is 15 residues. Trimming took 0 bases from V and 2 from J, leaving 10 bases between them. Looked up from germline, CDR1 is KGHSH and CDR2 is LQKENI. The CDR3 protein is CASSPPGDRNYGYTF. The DNA of the CDR3 is TGTGCCAGCTCACCACCAGGCGACAGAAACTATGGCTACACCTTC.

This rearrangement joins TRBV18 to TRBJ2-7; D is tentatively TRBD1 or TRBD2 (5 bases each). In germline, CDR1 is KGHSH, CDR2 LQKENI. The CDR3 totals 14 residues. Trimming stripped 2 bases from V and 5 bases from J, with 13 bases between. The CDR3 DNA reads as TGTGCCAGCTCACCATCCGGGGCCCCCAACGAGCAGTACTTC. Translating gives CASSPSGAPNEQYF.

A word on this clone: Other DNA sequences of this sample code for an identical CDR3. The V gene is TRBV7-9, the J gene TRBJ2-5; D is undetermined. Germline V gene data show CDR1 as SEHNR and CDR2 as FQNEAQ (reference sequence). This CDR3 region has 13 residues. V was shortened by 2 bases and J by 0 bases, with 4 bases between the two germline ends. In nucleotides, the CDR3 is TGTGCCAGCAGCTTAAGAGACCAAGAGACCCAGTACTTC. Its translation is CASSLRDQETQYF.

This chain uses TRBV18 with TRBJ2-5; TRBD1 might be the D (5 bases). In germline, CDR1 is KGHSH, CDR2 LQKENI. This CDR3 has 14 residues. Trimming stripped 3 bases from V and 0 bases from J, with 8 bases between. The CDR3 spells CASSPNRNQETQYF. CDR3 DNA: TGTGCCAGCTCACCCAACAGGAACCAAGAGACCCAGTACTTC.

As for this clone: Other DNA sequences from this sample encode an identical CDR3 as well. The chain carries TRBV5-1 and TRBJ1-2; a possible D gene is TRBD1 (5 bases). Germline values: CDR1 SGHRS, CDR2 YFSETQ. CDR3 length equals 13 residues. V was clipped by 2 bases and J by 6 bases, with 11 bases between them. The chain's CDR3 is CASSFTGEDGYTF. In DNA form, the CDR3 reads TGCGCCAGCAGCTTTACAGGCGAAGATGGCTACACCTTC.

This clone was seen only a few times. The chain uses TRBV25-1 and TRBJ1-2, with D perhaps matching TRBD1 (6 bases). This CDR3 is built from 15 residues. The V gene lost 5 bases and the J gene lost 5 bases, with 18 bases spanning the gap. Germline V gives CDR1 MGHDK, CDR2 SYGVNS. This chain's CDR3 is CASSPDRPRGYGYTF. DNA of the CDR3: TGTGCCAGCAGTCCCGACAGGCCTCGGGGATATGGCTACACCTTC.

A few counts support this clone. V gene TRBV25-1 combines with J gene TRBJ1-1; TRBD1 agrees at 7 bases. The V gene end was trimmed by 6 bases and the J gene end by 4 bases; junction bases not matched to a gene: 14. The germline gives CDR1 MGHDK, CDR2 SYGVNS. CDR3 size: 16 residues. The CDR3 region is CASSNKDRPLGTEAFF. The DNA of the CDR3 is TGTGCCAGCAGCAATAAGGACAGGCCACTGGGCACTGAAGCTTTCTTT.

This clone was seen a handful of times. The chain uses TRBV5-1 and TRBJ2-1, with TRBD2 as a possible D gene (6 bases). Germline V CDR1 and CDR2: SGHRS, YFSETQ. The CDR3 totals 15 residues. V lost 2 bases and J lost 5, with 14 bases in between. The CDR3 sequence is CASSLAHQRDNEQFF. For the CDR3, the DNA is TGCGCCAGCAGCTTAGCACACCAGCGGGACAATGAGCAGTTCTTC.

V and J are TRBV7-2 and TRBJ2-7; 10 bases align to TRBD1. CDR3 length: 15 residues. Trimming took 6 bases from V and 0 from J; bases not matched to a gene: 5. Germline V gene data show CDR1 as SGHTA and CDR2 as FQGNSA. CDR3: CASSTGTGDSYEQYF. As DNA, the CDR3 is TGTGCCAGCAGTACCGGGACAGGGGACTCCTACGAGCAGTACTTC. The entire variable domain, with the rest obtained from reference TRBV7-2 and TRBJ2-7, is as follows: GAGVSQSPSNKVTEKGKDVELRCDPISGHTALYWYRQSLGQGLEFLIYFQGNSAPDKSGLPSDRFSAERTGGSVSTLTIQRTQQEDSAVYLCASSTGTGDSYEQYFGPGTRLTVT.